The 4 T cell receptor beta chains below all came from one sample that was sequenced in a study of CD8 T cells in ankylosing spondylitis. From the 5' RACE reads, TCRdb called clonotypes with MiXCR, one entry per CDR3 protein. The sample yields roughly 240,000 distinct CDR3 sequences, roughly 32% seen once. The sample comprised blood, either unsorted or a sorted T cell fraction (not recorded which). The source is a male donor with ankylosing spondylitis or in good health (not recorded which).

This clonotype was seen a few times. The J gene is TRBJ2-7, the V gene TRBV12-3 or TRBV12-4; 8 bases are a match to TRBD2. The CDR3 covers 17 residues. V lost 2 bases to trimming and J lost 0 bases; unmatched junction nucleotides: 9. The CDR3 protein is CASSLRGSGTSSYEQYF. In DNA, the CDR3 is TGTGCCAGCAGTTTAAGGGGGAGTGGGACTAGCTCCTACGAGCAGTACTTC.

The table lists this clonotype with a few counts. The gene calls are TRBV18 and TRBJ1-6, with D possibly matching TRBD1 (6 bases). The CDR3 runs to 15 residues. The V gene lost 1 base and the J gene lost 7 bases, with 11 bases spanning the gap. CDR1 and CDR2 from the germline V gene are KGHSH and LQKENI. CDR3 residues: CASSPLAGVNSPLHF. For the CDR3, the DNA is TGTGCCAGCTCACCACTTGCAGGGGTAAATTCACCCCTCCACTTT.

This clonotype was counted only a few times. The gene calls are TRBV20-1 and TRBJ2-7, with 9 bases matching TRBD1. The CDR3 loop spans 14 amino acids. V lost 3 bases, J lost 2 bases, and 5 bases stayed unmatched. From germline, CDR1 is DFQATT and CDR2 SNEGSKA (reference sequence). The CDR3 reads CSARADRGAYEQYF. CDR3 sequence (DNA): TGCAGTGCTAGGGCAGACAGGGGGGCCTACGAGCAGTACTTC.

This clonotype was picked up a small number of times. V and J are TRBV20-1 and TRBJ2-5; 12 nucleotides match TRBD1. There are 14 residues in the CDR3. Per germline, CDR1 DFQATT and CDR2 SNEGSKA (reference sequence). J lost 2 bases, V lost 5 bases, and 3 bases had no gene match. This CDR3 is CSAGTGGRQETQYF. CDR3 in DNA: TGCAGTGCTGGGACAGGGGGCAGACAAGAGACCCAGTACTTC.